In its sample, the clone carrying this T cell receptor (beta chain) was seen a few times. The antigen is undetermined. The sample belongs to a study of blood T cells in healthy people across ages. Each donor was a healthy Caucasian individual from Russia, aged about 6 to 95. Study-wide findings and caveats: A roughly linear fall in TCR beta diversity per million T cells was seen with increasing age.

A second PCR of 7 to 11 cycles used a sample-barcoded 5' primer and a J-beta primer mix. MiXCR, run by TCRdb on the 5' RACE reads, gives a single entry per CDR3 protein. The repertoire has 600,000 to 1,000,000 distinct CDR3 sequences, roughly 25% of them found once; the top ten carry more than 3%. This sample also appeared in a second study, on T cells of mothers and their children. From that study: cDNA synthesis used all extracted RNA, roughly 1.6 ug per 15 ul. Every mother produced more than 8 million TCR beta CDR3 reads, whereas every child provided around 3 million.

The source material was blood. The TCR sequence derives from a boy aged 5-17 years in good health.

This CDR3 is CASSLIGHKVATNEKLFF. The CDR3 DNA reads TGTGCCAGCAGCTTAATCGGACACAAAGTTGCAACTAATGAAAAACTGTTTTTT. V and J are TRBV11-2 and TRBJ1-4; TRBD1 is a possible D gene (5 bases). The V gene's germline CDR1 is SGHAT and CDR2 FQNNGV. The CDR3 has 18 amino acids. V was cut by 2 bases and J by 0 bases, with 16 bases left in between.